The 26 T cell receptor beta chains given below trace back to one sample, sequenced in a study of cytotoxic CD8 clonotypes in ibrutinib-treated CLL. Profiling relied on immunoSEQ multiplex PCR, and the TCRdb table lists in-frame clones only, not all of them. The sample has approximately 340,000 clones; around 66% are singletons. The input for sequencing was PBMCs, taken after 36 months of ibrutinib treatment. The source of these receptors is a human donor with chronic lymphocytic leukemia.

This rearrangement joins TRBV7-8 to TRBJ2-3; perhaps TRBD1 as D (5 bases). This CDR3 has 15 amino acids. Germline V gene lookup returns CDR1 SGHVS and CDR2 FQNEAQ. V was cut by 3 bases and J by 5 bases, with 15 bases left in between. CDR3 residues: CASSLGLVLIDTQYF. CDR3 nucleotide sequence: TGTGCCAGCAGCTTGGGGCTAGTTTTGATAGATACGCAGTATTTT. The variable domain in full, completed from reference TRBV7-8 and TRBJ2-3, reads GAGVSQSPRYKVAKRGQDVALRCDPISGHVSLFWYQQALGQGPEFLTYFQNEAQLDKSGLPSDRFFAERPEGSVSTLKIQRTQQEDSAVYLCASSLGLVLIDTQYFGPGTRLTVL.

This chain uses TRBV13 with TRBJ2-5; 10 bases match TRBD2. Looked up from germline, CDR1 is PRHDT and CDR2 is FYEKMQ (reference sequence). J gave up 5 bases and V 3 bases, and 6 bases lay outside the gene matches. The CDR3 consists of 15 residues. The DNA of the CDR3 is TGTGCCAGCAGCTTGGGACTAGCGAGGGAGGAGACCCAGTACTTC. Its protein is CASSLGLAREETQYF.

The chain has TRBV21-1 and TRBJ2-6; the DNA was not compared with TRBD1, the D call given in the table. TRBV21-1 is deemed a pseudogene. CDR3 length: 16 residues. CDR3 DNA sequence: TGTGCCAACGCTCTTTTAACACAGACTGGGGCCAACGTCCTGACTTTC. This translates into CANALLTQTGANVLTF.

This clone was counted a few times. The CDR3 DNA follows: TGTGCCAGCGGGACAAGTAACTACGAGCAGTACTTC. It translates to CASGTSNYEQYF. V gene TRBV10-3 combines with J gene TRBJ2-7; tentatively, D is TRBD1 or TRBD2 (6 bases each). CDR1 ENHRY and CDR2 SYGVKD come from the germline V gene. V was cut by 10 bases and J by 3 bases, with 13 bases left in between. The CDR3 covers 12 residues.

For the CDR3, the DNA is TGTGCCAGCAGCTTCCCCAGGACTAGCGGGAACTCCTACGAGCAGTACTTC. Its translation: CASSFPRTSGNSYEQYF. This rearrangement joins TRBV11-2 to TRBJ2-7; 12 nucleotides match TRBD2. With 3 bases clipped from V and 0 bases from J, the junction kept 6 bases outside the gene matches. The CDR3 extends over 17 amino acids. Germline assignment: CDR1 SGHAT and CDR2 FQNNGV.

The CDR3, as DNA: TGTGCCAGCAGCTTAGGGGTATTGAACACTGAAGCTTTCTTT. This gives the protein CASSLGVLNTEAFF. This chain connects TRBV7-6 to TRBJ1-1; D gene uncertain. The ends were cut back, 1 base at V and 0 bases at J, with 6 bases in the middle. CDR1 and CDR2 from the germline V gene are SGHVS and FNYEAQ. The CDR3 is 14 residues long.

The chain uses TRBV7-2 and TRBJ2-7; D perhaps matches TRBD2 (5 bases). This CDR3 is 15 amino acids long. Trimming took off 3 bases at V and 5 bases at J, with 17 bases between the two ends. The germline V gene encodes CDR1 SGHTA and CDR2 FQGNSA. The CDR3 region is CASSFYVRAQDEQYF. DNA of the CDR3: TGTGCCAGCAGCTTTTATGTGCGGGCCCAGGACGAGCAGTACTTC.

The chain links TRBV5-1 to TRBJ2-3; TRBD1 matches at 11 bases. The germline gives CDR1 SGHRS, CDR2 YFSETQ. The J segment lost 2 bases and the V segment lost 1 base, leaving 9 bases of the junction unmatched. The CDR3 has 18 residues. The DNA for the CDR3 is TGCGCCAGCAGCTTGCGGACAGGGGGCTACATAATCACAGATACGCAGTATTTT. Translating gives CASSLRTGGYIITDTQYF.

The rearrangement uses TRBV28 and TRBJ1-2; no reliable D call. The CDR3 spans 14 residues. Germline V gene lookup returns CDR1 MDHEN and CDR2 SYDVKM. The germline V and J ends were trimmed by 7 bases and 6 bases, with 18 bases remaining between them. CDR3 loop: CASTRLNAEHGYTF. The DNA for the CDR3 is TGTGCCAGCACCCGGTTGAACGCCGAGCATGGCTACACCTTC.

The chain employs TRBV10-2 and TRBJ2-1, with D possibly called TRBD1 or TRBD2 (6 bases each). This CDR3 comprises 14 residues. From germline, CDR1 is WSHSY and CDR2 SAAADI. V was cut by 7 bases and J by 9 bases, with 19 bases left in between. This CDR3 reads CASTRRGVLSEQFF. Written as DNA, the CDR3 is TGCGCCAGCACAAGGAGGGGGGTACTCTCTGAGCAGTTCTTC.

This clone was detected only a few times. The chain uses TRBV5-6 and TRBJ2-6; D gene ambiguous. Looked up from germline, CDR1 is SGHDT and CDR2 is YYEEEE. V was cut by 4 bases and J by 0 bases, with 11 bases left in between. The CDR3 runs to 16 residues. The CDR3 spells CASSHPDLSGANVLTF. DNA of the CDR3: TGTGCCAGCAGCCATCCCGACCTCTCTGGGGCCAACGTCCTGACTTTC.

This clone was seen a single time. This chain uses TRBV11-2 with TRBJ2-5; TRBD1 matches 9 bases. V shed 5 bases, J shed 4 bases, and the junction held 14 bases outside the gene matches. Germline V gene sequence: CDR1 SGHAT, CDR2 FQNNGV. This CDR3 is 17 amino acids long. Here the CDR3 DNA reads TGTGCCAGCAGCCCGGGACAGGGTAAACTTGTTCGAGAGACCCAGTACTTC. Its protein product is CASSPGQGKLVRETQYF.

The chain uses TRBV5-1 and TRBJ2-7; 9 nucleotides agree with TRBD2. This CDR3 has 17 residues. Germline CDR1 is SGHRS and CDR2 is YFSETQ. J gave up 2 bases and V 1 base, and 10 bases lay outside the gene matches. CDR3 coding DNA: TGCGCCAGCAGCTTGATCGTTCCGGGACTAGCCCCCTACGAGCAGTACTTC. It translates to CASSLIVPGLAPYEQYF. Variable domain in full (rest from reference TRBV5-1 and TRBJ2-7): KAGVTQTPRYLIKTRGQQVTLSCSPISGHRSVSWYQQTPGQGLQFLFEYFSETQRNKGNFPGRFSGRQFSNSRSEMNVSTLELGDSALYLCASSLIVPGLAPYEQYFGPGTRLTVT.

The gene calls are TRBV4-1 and TRBJ2-5; no reliable D call. From germline, CDR1 is MGHRA and CDR2 YSYEKL. The CDR3 is made up of 17 amino acids. Trimming removed 0 bases at V and 5 bases at J, with 19 bases between. The CDR3 coding sequence is TGCGCCAGCAGCCAAGAGCCGCCACCGTGGGGTGTTGAGACCCAGTACTTC. The encoded protein is CASSQEPPPWGVETQYF.

The table lists this clone with a few counts. The chain links TRBV7-2 to TRBJ2-7; 7 bases agree with TRBD2. The length of the CDR3 is 15 residues. Germline V gives CDR1 SGHTA, CDR2 FQGNSA. V trimming: 7 bases; J trimming: 6 bases; junction bases outside the gene matches: 15. CDR3 sequence reads: CASTKRGEGLGEQYF. CDR3 nucleotide sequence: TGTGCCAGCACTAAGAGAGGGGAGGGCTTGGGCGAGCAGTACTTC.

The chain links TRBV4-1 to TRBJ2-1; TRBD2 aligns across 14 bases. CDR1 is MGHRA, CDR2 YSYEKL, per germline. The CDR3 runs to 19 residues. V dropped 0 bases and J dropped 7; count of bases not matched to a gene: 11. Here the CDR3 DNA reads TGCGCCAGCAGCCAAGAGTGGAGGGGACTAGCGGGAGTCGAGAATGAGCAGTTCTTC. Translating gives CASSQEWRGLAGVENEQFF.

This clone appeared a few times. The genes are TRBV9 and TRBJ1-2; 8 bases match TRBD1. The germline CDR1 and CDR2 sequences are SGDLS and YYNGEE. The CDR3 consists of 15 residues. Unmatched junction bases numbered 8, after V lost 0 bases and J lost 7 bases. CDR3 region: CASSVGGTGDIGYTF. CDR3 coding DNA: TGTGCCAGCAGCGTAGGAGGGACAGGTGACATTGGCTACACCTTC.

CDR3 sequence: CASSFRVLGLGVETQYF. CDR3 DNA sequence: TGTGCCAGCAGCTTTAGGGTACTTGGCTTGGGGGTGGAGACCCAGTACTTC. The chain is built from TRBV5-6 and TRBJ2-5; perhaps D is TRBD1 or TRBD2 (5 bases each). The V and J ends lost 2 bases and 5 bases respectively, with 22 bases between them. The CDR3 consists of 17 residues. CDR1 is SGHDT and CDR2 is YYEEEE in the germline V gene.

The chain is built from TRBV29-1 and TRBJ1-1; maybe TRBD1 (6 bases). Trimming removed 3 bases from V and 5 bases from J, with 19 bases in between. Germline CDR1 is SQVTM and CDR2 is ANQGSEA. The CDR3 is made up of 15 amino acids. The CDR3 DNA reads as TGCAGCGTTGAGGGGGGGGCAGGGTTTGAAACTGAAGCTTTCTTT. The encoded protein is CSVEGGAGFETEAFF.

The chain carries TRBV9 and TRBJ1-1; a weak D match, TRBD1 (5 bases). This CDR3 is 16 amino acids long. The germline V gene has CDR1 SGDLS and CDR2 YYNGEE. V lost 6 bases and J 4 bases, leaving 22 bases between the germline ends. The CDR3 sequence: CASNPVGAGWSTEAFF. The CDR3 region has the DNA TGTGCCAGCAACCCCGTCGGGGCAGGGTGGAGCACTGAAGCTTTCTTT.

This clone has only one observation. The rearrangement joins TRBV4-1 to TRBJ2-1; D is possibly TRBD1 (6 bases). This CDR3 is 14 amino acids long. Germline values: CDR1 MGHRA, CDR2 YSYEKL. Trimming left V 8 bases short and J 4 bases short, with 15 bases between. The CDR3 region is CASRPDSPYNEQFF. CDR3 DNA: TGCGCCAGCCGCCCGGACAGTCCATACAATGAGCAGTTCTTC.

CDR3 DNA: TGCGCCAGCAGTTCCGCTGCGGGGGGCTCTGGAAACACCATATATTTT. Protein: CASSSAAGGSGNTIYF. The chain recombines TRBV5-1 with TRBJ1-3; D is perhaps TRBD1 (5 bases). The CDR3 totals 16 residues. V shed 5 bases and J shed 0 bases, with 15 bases lying between them. Germline CDR1 and CDR2: SGHRS and YFSETQ. Filled out from reference TRBV5-1 and TRBJ1-3, the complete variable domain reads KAGVTQTPRYLIKTRGQQVTLSCSPISGHRSVSWYQQTPGQGLQFLFEYFSETQRNKGNFPGRFSGRQFSNSRSEMNVSTLELGDSALYLCASSSAAGGSGNTIYFGEGSWLTVV.

The chain joins TRBV6-1 to TRBJ2-7; TRBD1 agrees at 10 bases. The CDR3 is 13 amino acids. The V gene end was trimmed by 8 bases and the J gene end by 4 bases; junction bases not matched to a gene: 5. Germline V gives CDR1 MNHNS, CDR2 SASEGT. DNA for the CDR3: TGTGCCAGCGGATGGGACAGGGGTTACGAGCAGTACTTC. Amino acids: CASGWDRGYEQYF.

This chain links TRBV18 with TRBJ2-6; no clear D gene. Germline V gives CDR1 KGHSH, CDR2 LQKENI. The CDR3 is made up of 15 amino acids. V lost 3 bases and J lost 0, with 6 bases in between. CDR3: CASSPGNSGANVLTF. The CDR3 DNA reads TGTGCCAGCTCACCCGGAAACTCTGGGGCCAACGTCCTGACTTTC. Combining the CDR3 with reference TRBV18 and TRBJ2-6 gives the whole variable domain NAGVMQNPRHLVRRRGQEARLRCSPMKGHSHVYWYRQLPEEGLKFMVYLQKENIIDESGMPKERFSAEFPKEGPSILRIQQVVRGDSAAYFCASSPGNSGANVLTFGAGSRLTVL.

V usage is TRBV7-9 and J usage is TRBJ2-1, with TRBD2 identical over 8 bases. The CDR3 is 16 residues long. In germline, CDR1 is SEHNR, CDR2 FQNEAQ (reference sequence). V lost 5 bases to trimming and J lost 7 bases; unmatched junction nucleotides: 13. The CDR3 sequence: CASSALSSGPRNEQFF. The CDR3 nucleotides are TGTGCCAGCAGCGCCCTATCTAGCGGGCCCAGGAATGAGCAGTTCTTC.

The V gene is TRBV28, the J gene TRBJ2-5, with 15 nucleotides matching TRBD2. The length of the CDR3 is 20 residues. Germline trimming cut 9 bases from V and 2 bases from J; bases unmatched to any gene: 19. Germline V gene lookup returns CDR1 MDHEN and CDR2 SYDVKM. CDR3 region: CASAKRTSGRAGYQQETQYF. The CDR3 DNA follows: TGTGCCAGTGCTAAGAGGACTAGCGGGAGGGCGGGGTATCAGCAAGAGACCCAGTACTTC.